The 22 T cell receptor beta chains given below trace back to one sample, sequenced in a study of T cell changes during pregnancy in multiple sclerosis. Assay used: immunoSEQ multiplex PCR; TCRdb lists only in-frame clones, some missing. The sample consists of about 60,000 clones, nearly 95% of them appearing once. The specimen was peripheral blood, collected in the first trimester of pregnancy. These receptors all come from a female donor with multiple sclerosis, enrolled in a pregnancy study.

The count of this clone is one. The CDR3 nucleotides read TGTGCCAGCAGCTTGGGGACAGCCTACTATGGCTACACCTTC. Translated, it gives CASSLGTAYYGYTF. V is TRBV7-8 and J is TRBJ1-2; 7 bases align to TRBD1. The CDR3 length is 14 residues. V lost 3 bases to trimming and J lost 3 bases; unmatched junction nucleotides: 4. The germline CDR1 and CDR2 sequences are SGHVS and FQNEAQ. The whole variable domain, remainder taken from reference TRBV7-8 and TRBJ1-2, is GAGVSQSPRYKVAKRGQDVALRCDPISGHVSLFWYQQALGQGPEFLTYFQNEAQLDKSGLPSDRFFAERPEGSVSTLKIQRTQQEDSAVYLCASSLGTAYYGYTFGSGTRLTVV.

The gene calls are TRBV29-1 and TRBJ2-4; weak D call: TRBD1 (5 bases). Per the germline V gene, CDR1 is SQVTM and CDR2 is ANQGSEA. This CDR3 comprises 14 residues. V lost 6 bases, J lost 0 bases, and 12 bases lay in between. The CDR3 protein is CSVTGDLAKNIQYF. The CDR3 DNA reads as TGCAGCGTAACAGGAGATCTAGCCAAAAACATTCAGTACTTC.

V and J are TRBV6-1 and TRBJ1-1; D gene unclear. This CDR3 spans 13 amino acids. Trimming took 3 bases from V and 2 from J, leaving 7 bases between them. Germline CDR1 MNHNS, CDR2 SASEGT. This chain's CDR3 is CASSERANTEAFF. CDR3 bases: TGTGCCAGCAGTGAGCGGGCAAACACTGAAGCTTTCTTT.

V usage is TRBV7-6 and J usage is TRBJ2-2; D is possibly TRBD2 (7 bases). This CDR3 comprises 16 residues. Trimming stripped 2 bases from V and 3 bases from J, with 13 bases between. Germline-derived CDR1 and CDR2 are SGHVS and FNYEAQ. CDR3 in DNA: TGTGCCAGCAGCTTACTTGGGGGGGCCGACACCGGGGAGCTGTTTTTT. Encoded protein: CASSLLGGADTGELFF.

This CDR3 is CASSGGTAYEQYF. In DNA form, the CDR3 reads TGTGCCAGCAGCGGAGGGACAGCCTACGAGCAGTACTTC. The chain has TRBV7-8 and TRBJ2-7; tentative D call: TRBD1 (7 bases). Trimming took 5 bases from V and 2 from J, leaving 10 bases between them. This CDR3 has 13 residues. From germline, CDR1 is SGHVS and CDR2 FQNEAQ.

V and J are TRBV10-3 and TRBJ2-7, with 7 bases lining up with TRBD1. CDR1 is ENHRY and CDR2 is SYGVKD in the germline V gene. V was clipped by 0 bases and J by 0 bases; unmatched bases: 2. This CDR3 comprises 15 residues. CDR3 bases: TGTGCCATCAGTGAGTCCGGGACAGTCTCCTACGAGCAGTACTTC. Amino acid sequence: CAISESGTVSYEQYF.

The rearrangement joins TRBV6-4 to TRBJ2-3; TRBD1 matches 7 bases. Germline V gene lookup returns CDR1 MRHNA and CDR2 SNTAGT. Germline trimming cut 0 bases from V and 4 bases from J; bases unmatched to any gene: 1. The CDR3 spans 14 residues. CDR3 sequence reads: CASSDSGGADTQYF. CDR3 DNA sequence: TGTGCCAGCAGTGACTCAGGGGGCGCAGATACGCAGTATTTT.

The V gene is TRBV18, the J gene TRBJ2-2; possible D gene TRBD1, 6 bases. The CDR3 is 16 amino acids. The V and J ends lost 2 bases and 1 base respectively, with 11 bases between them. Per germline, CDR1 KGHSH and CDR2 LQKENI. CDR3 nucleotide sequence: TGTGCCAGCTCACCAGTACAGGGAGTGAACACCGGGGAGCTGTTTTTT. Its translation is CASSPVQGVNTGELFF.

This chain connects TRBV19 to TRBJ1-2; no definite D call. The CDR3 has 13 residues. CDR1 LNHDA and CDR2 SQIVND come from the germline V gene (reference sequence). The V and J ends lost 5 bases and 3 bases respectively, with 10 bases between them. The CDR3, as DNA: TGTGCCAGTAGTTCGAGAGGGCACTATGGCTACACCTTC. It translates to CASSSRGHYGYTF.

The rearrangement joins TRBV7-2 to TRBJ1-1, with TRBD1 matching 7 bases. J lost 4 bases, V lost 5 bases, and 10 bases had no gene match. The germline V gene has CDR1 SGHTA and CDR2 FQGNSA. This CDR3 comprises 15 residues. The CDR3 DNA is TGTGCCAGCAGCCAAGACAGGGCTTCCCGCACTGAAGCTTTCTTT. It translates to CASSQDRASRTEAFF. The full variable domain, in which reference TRBV7-2 and TRBJ1-1 provide the parts outside the CDR3, is GAGVSQSPSNKVTEKGKDVELRCDPISGHTALYWYRQSLGQGLEFLIYFQGNSAPDKSGLPSDRFSAERTGGSVSTLTIQRTQQEDSAVYLCASSQDRASRTEAFFGQGTRLTVV.

The rearrangement joins TRBV7-9 to TRBJ1-1; D remains unclear. Trimming took off 4 bases at V and 5 bases at J, with 11 bases between the two ends. The CDR3 sequence is 13 residues long. Germline CDR1 SEHNR, CDR2 FQNEAQ (reference sequence). CDR3 sequence: CASSWGDRTEAFF. CDR3 nucleotides: TGTGCCAGCAGCTGGGGAGATCGGACTGAAGCTTTCTTT.

The V gene is TRBV7-3, the J gene TRBJ2-5; TRBD2 matches 12 bases. The CDR3 has 17 residues. The germline V gene encodes CDR1 SGHTA and CDR2 FQGTGA. The V and J ends lost 6 bases and 0 bases, in that order; junction bases with no gene match: 8. The CDR3 reads CASSPLAGGPYQETQYF. The CDR3 DNA sequence: TGTGCCAGCAGTCCTCTAGCGGGGGGGCCTTACCAAGAGACCCAGTACTTC.

The gene calls are TRBV29-1 and TRBJ2-6; D is possibly TRBD2 (6 bases). The germline V gene encodes CDR1 SQVTM and CDR2 ANQGSEA. This CDR3 is built from 16 residues. Trimming shortened V by 5 bases and J by 5 bases, and 19 bases separated the two germline ends. The CDR3 loop is CSVLAELQSRANVLTF. CDR3 bases: TGCAGCGTTTTAGCGGAACTACAAAGTCGGGCCAACGTCCTGACTTTC.

This chain joins TRBV7-2 and TRBJ1-1, with TRBD1 matching 7 bases. J lost 7 bases, V lost 10 bases, and 3 bases had no gene match. Germline V lookup: CDR1 SGHTA, CDR2 FQGNSA. This CDR3 is 10 amino acids long. CDR3 DNA sequence: TGTGCCACCCGGGACAGTGAAGCTTTCTTT. Protein sequence: CATRDSEAFF.

V usage is TRBV19 and J usage is TRBJ1-6; 9 positions match TRBD1. V dropped 2 bases and J dropped 9; count of bases not matched to a gene: 2. Per germline, CDR1 LNHDA and CDR2 SQIVND (reference sequence). This CDR3 spans 14 amino acids. CDR3 protein: CASSITGGGSPLHF. The CDR3 DNA is TGTGCCAGTAGTATAACAGGGGGCGGTTCACCCCTCCACTTT.

This clone occurred once. The chain couples TRBV4-1 to TRBJ1-2; D call uncertain. V was clipped by 3 bases and J by 5 bases, with 19 bases between them. The germline CDR1 and CDR2 sequences are MGHRA and YSYEKL. The CDR3 length is 16 residues. CDR3: CASSQEDPPSLYGYTF. In DNA form, the CDR3 reads TGCGCCAGCAGCCAGGAGGACCCCCCCTCTCTTTATGGCTACACCTTC.

V gene TRBV7-9 combines with J gene TRBJ2-2; D is perhaps TRBD2 (6 bases). The CDR3 contains 19 residues. CDR1 is SEHNR, CDR2 FQNEAQ, per germline (reference sequence). V shed 2 bases and J shed 2 bases, with 21 bases lying between them. The CDR3 spells CASSLSWPVLGGNTGELFF. DNA for the CDR3: TGTGCCAGCAGCTTATCCTGGCCCGTTTTGGGGGGTAACACCGGGGAGCTGTTTTTT.

The chain recombines TRBV7-8 with TRBJ1-5, with 9 bases lining up with TRBD1. The V gene's germline CDR1 is SGHVS and CDR2 FQNEAQ. There are 15 residues in the CDR3. V was clipped by 5 bases and J by 3 bases; unmatched bases: 5. CDR3: CASSLQGAYNQPQHF. Written as DNA, the CDR3 is TGTGCCAGCAGCCTACAGGGGGCCTACAATCAGCCCCAGCATTTT. Combining the CDR3 with reference TRBV7-8 and TRBJ1-5 gives the whole variable domain GAGVSQSPRYKVAKRGQDVALRCDPISGHVSLFWYQQALGQGPEFLTYFQNEAQLDKSGLPSDRFFAERPEGSVSTLKIQRTQQEDSAVYLCASSLQGAYNQPQHFGDGTRLSIL.

This chain links TRBV29-1 with TRBJ2-5, with 11 nucleotides matching TRBD2. CDR3 length: 14 amino acids. Germline V gives CDR1 SQVTM, CDR2 ANQGSEA. The J segment lost 9 bases and the V segment lost 6 bases, leaving 12 bases of the junction unmatched. CDR3 DNA: TGCAGCGTGGCCGGGACTAGCGGCCTCGCGGCCCAGTACTTC. It yields the protein CSVAGTSGLAAQYF.

The chain recombines TRBV6-4 with TRBJ2-2, with D possibly TRBD1 on 6 matching bases. CDR3 length: 15 amino acids. Looked up from germline, CDR1 is MRHNA and CDR2 is SNTAGT. V lost 3 bases and J 1 base, leaving 9 bases between the germline ends. The CDR3 loop reads CASSEGAGNTGELFF. CDR3 nucleotide sequence: TGTGCCAGCAGTGAGGGGGCCGGGAACACCGGGGAGCTGTTTTTT.

The chain uses TRBV4-3 and TRBJ1-1, with TRBD1 matching 9 bases. The CDR3 runs 14 residues. Germline V gene sequence: CDR1 LGHNA, CDR2 YSLEER. With V trimmed by 1 base and J by 5 bases, 2 bases remained unmatched. This CDR3 reads CASSQADRGTEAFF. In DNA form, the CDR3 reads TGCGCCAGCAGCCAAGCCGACAGGGGGACTGAAGCTTTCTTT.

This chain connects TRBV19 to TRBJ2-7, with unresolved D. The CDR3 totals 14 residues. Germline CDR1 reads LNHDA; CDR2 reads SQIVND (reference sequence). V was cut by 2 bases and J by 0 bases, with 8 bases left in between. The CDR3 DNA is TGTGCCAGTAGTATATCACGCAGCTCCTACGAGCAGTACTTC. Residues: CASSISRSSYEQYF. Together with reference TRBV19 and TRBJ2-7, the CDR3 gives the full variable domain: DGGITQSPKYLFRKEGQNVTLSCEQNLNHDAMYWYRQDPGQGLRLIYYSQIVNDFQKGDIAEGYSVSREKKESFPLTVTSAQKNPTAFYLCASSISRSSYEQYFGPGTRLTVT.